A single sample gave rise to the 20 T cell receptor beta chains below, sequenced in a study of cytomegalovirus exposure and HLA in healthy donors. The PCR used 60 Vbeta and 13 Jbeta primers. Data came from immunoSEQ multiplex PCR; TCRdb stores just in-frame clones and leaves some out. The table has under 200,000 clones, approximately 84% seen once. The source material was PBMCs. The receptors were gathered from a man in his forties or fifties in good health and CMV-seropositive.

The chain couples TRBV2 to TRBJ1-1; D is undetermined. The CDR3 spans 12 residues. CDR1 SNHLY and CDR2 FYNNEI come from the germline V gene. Trimming shortened V by 5 bases and J by 3 bases, and 7 bases separated the two germline ends. This chain's CDR3 is CASSRDDTEAFF. In DNA, the CDR3 is TGTGCCAGCAGTAGAGATGACACTGAAGCTTTCTTT.

This clone has a single count. The V gene is TRBV5-6, the J gene TRBJ2-5; a weak D match, TRBD2 (6 bases). Germline V gene sequence: CDR1 SGHDT, CDR2 YYEEEE. This CDR3 comprises 14 residues. V lost 4 bases and J 5 bases, leaving 15 bases between the germline ends. CDR3 region: CASSRRAGLETQYF. Written as DNA, the CDR3 is TGTGCCAGCAGCCGACGGGCGGGGCTGGAGACCCAGTACTTC.

The genes are TRBV4-2 and TRBJ2-2, with D perhaps TRBD2 (6 bases). Trimming took off 2 bases at V and 7 bases at J, with 8 bases between the two ends. This CDR3 has 13 amino acids. Germline V gives CDR1 LGHNA, CDR2 YNFKEQ. This CDR3 reads CASSQRRVGELFF. DNA for the CDR3: TGTGCCAGCAGCCAAAGGAGGGTCGGGGAGCTGTTTTTT.

This rearrangement joins TRBV28 to TRBJ1-2; 7 bases fit TRBD1. V lost 7 bases to trimming and J lost 4 bases; unmatched junction nucleotides: 9. Germline V gene sequence: CDR1 MDHEN, CDR2 SYDVKM. The length of the CDR3 is 14 residues. CDR3 coding DNA: TGTGCCAGCACCCTTCCAGGGGGATTCTATGGCTACACCTTC. Its translation is CASTLPGGFYGYTF.

The chain joins TRBV6-6 to TRBJ1-2; possible D gene TRBD1, 6 bases. V lost 6 bases, J lost 4 bases, and 15 bases lay in between. Germline CDR1 is MNHNY and CDR2 is SVGAGI (reference sequence). This CDR3 has 14 amino acids. CDR3 loop: CASRDPGTSYGYTF. The CDR3 region has the DNA TGTGCCAGCAGGGATCCCGGGACAAGCTATGGCTACACCTTC.

J is TRBJ1-1 and V is TRBV6-6, with D possibly being TRBD1 (6 bases). Germline CDR1 and CDR2: MNHNY and SVGAGI (reference sequence). This CDR3 comprises 13 residues. Trimming cost V 8 bases and J 2 bases, with 12 bases left between them. The CDR3 coding sequence is TGTGCCAGCCAGAACAGGGAAAACACTGAAGCTTTCTTT. Encoded protein: CASQNRENTEAFF.

This clone turned up a few times. The rearrangement links TRBV5-1 to TRBJ2-3; 9 positions match TRBD1. With V trimmed by 3 bases and J by 0 bases, 5 bases remained unmatched. This CDR3 contains 16 residues. The germline V gene encodes CDR1 SGHRS and CDR2 YFSETQ. The CDR3 DNA follows: TGCGCCAGCAGCTCGGACAGGGGCTCTAGCACAGATACGCAGTATTTT. Translated, it gives CASSSDRGSSTDTQYF.

The rearrangement uses TRBV30 and TRBJ2-5, with D tentatively TRBD2 (6 bases). Germline CDR1 reads GTSNPN; CDR2 reads SVGIG (reference sequence). The CDR3 is 13 amino acids. Trimming cost V 2 bases and J 5 bases, with 12 bases left between them. This CDR3 is CAWSSGWGETQYF. CDR3 DNA sequence: TGTGCCTGGAGTAGCGGGTGGGGGGAGACCCAGTACTTC.

The chain employs TRBV30 and TRBJ1-2, with a possible D match to TRBD1 (6 bases). This CDR3 region has 14 residues. Germline V CDR1 and CDR2: GTSNPN, SVGIG (reference sequence). V lost 2 bases and J lost 2, with 12 bases in between. The CDR3 region is CAWSRGGGNYGYTF. DNA for the CDR3: TGTGCCTGGAGTCGAGGGGGGGGCAACTATGGCTACACCTTC. The entire variable domain, with the rest obtained from reference TRBV30 and TRBJ1-2, is as follows: SQTIHQWPATLVQPVGSPLSLECTVEGTSNPNLYWYRQAAGRGLQLLFYSVGIGQISSEVPQNLSASRPQDRQFILSSKKLLLSDSGFYLCAWSRGGGNYGYTFGSGTRLTVV.

This chain joins TRBV4-1 and TRBJ2-3; 8 bases are a match to TRBD2. CDR1 and CDR2 from the germline V gene are MGHRA and YSYEKL. The CDR3 spans 16 residues. V shed 3 bases and J 2 bases; nucleotides not matched to a gene: 7. DNA for the CDR3: TGCGCCAGCAGCCAGCCCAAGCGGGGGTTCACAGATACGCAGTATTTT. Translation: CASSQPKRGFTDTQYF.

V gene TRBV5-1 combines with J gene TRBJ2-7; D may be TRBD1 (7 bases). CDR3 size: 17 residues. Per germline, CDR1 SGHRS and CDR2 YFSETQ. The V end was cut by 5 bases, the J end by 4 bases, with 25 bases between. CDR3 nucleotides: TGCGCCAGCAGGCAAAGGGAGGCCGGACAGGTACCTTACGAGCAGTACTTC. It specifies CASRQREAGQVPYEQYF.

In DNA form, the CDR3 reads TGTGCCAGCAGCTTAGAAATAAATCAGCCCCAGCATTTT. This sequence encodes CASSLEINQPQHF. J is TRBJ1-5 and V is TRBV7-2; D is unresolved. The V gene lost 1 base and the J gene lost 4 bases, with 5 bases spanning the gap. The V gene's germline CDR1 is SGHTA and CDR2 FQGNSA. The CDR3 is made up of 13 amino acids.

This rearrangement joins TRBV7-9 to TRBJ2-5; D uncertain. Trimming removed 5 bases from V and 5 bases from J, with 9 bases in between. The germline V gene has CDR1 SEHNR and CDR2 FQNEAQ (reference sequence). This CDR3 comprises 12 residues. CDR3 coding DNA: TGTGCCAGCAGCCTCGTCAGGGAGACCCAGTACTTC. It codes for CASSLVRETQYF. Complete variable domain (other parts from reference TRBV7-9 and TRBJ2-5): DTGVSQNPRHKITKRGQNVTFRCDPISEHNRLYWYRQTLGQGPEFLTYFQNEAQLEKSRLLSDRFSAERPKGSFSTLEIQRTEQGDSAMYLCASSLVRETQYFGPGTRLLVL.

This chain joins TRBV30 and TRBJ2-5, with 8 bases aligning to TRBD1. The CDR3 extends over 14 amino acids. Germline values: CDR1 GTSNPN, CDR2 SVGIG (reference sequence). J lost 5 bases, V lost 5 bases, and 10 bases had no gene match. In DNA form, the CDR3 reads TGTGCCTGGGAGAAAGGACAGGGCTGGGAGACCCAGTACTTC. It translates to CAWEKGQGWETQYF.

V and J are TRBV6-5 and TRBJ2-2, with D possibly being TRBD1 (5 bases). V lost 2 bases to trimming and J lost 4 bases, with 8 bases between them. The CDR3 length is 14 residues. CDR1 and CDR2 from the germline V gene are MNHEY and SVGAGI. CDR3: CASSYRTITGELFF. The CDR3 region has the DNA TGTGCCAGCAGTTACCGGACAATCACCGGGGAGCTGTTTTTT.

This clone was seen once. V gene TRBV28 combines with J gene TRBJ1-5, with D maybe TRBD1 (6 bases). This CDR3 is 13 amino acids long. Trimming stripped 6 bases from V and 9 bases from J, with 15 bases between. Germline CDR1 is MDHEN and CDR2 is SYDVKM. CDR3 DNA: TGTGCCAGCAGAACAGGGTTCGGAACGCCCCAGCATTTT. Protein product: CASRTGFGTPQHF.

The rearrangement links TRBV29-1 to TRBJ1-1; D possibly corresponds to TRBD1 (6 bases). The CDR3 spans 13 residues. Trimming pared 5 bases from V and 1 base from J, leaving 11 bases between. Germline values: CDR1 SQVTM, CDR2 ANQGSEA. For the CDR3, the DNA is TGCAGCGTTAACAGGGAGACGAACACTGAAGCTTTCTTT. Translating gives CSVNRETNTEAFF.

V gene TRBV2 combines with J gene TRBJ1-2; D is undetermined. There are 12 residues in the CDR3. Germline V gene lookup returns CDR1 SNHLY and CDR2 FYNNEI. Trimming pared 6 bases from V and 7 bases from J, leaving 12 bases between. The CDR3 loop reads CASRIYSSGYTF. DNA of the CDR3: TGTGCCAGCAGGATCTACAGTTCTGGCTACACCTTC.

The chain carries TRBV28 and TRBJ2-7; D gene ambiguous. The length of the CDR3 is 11 residues. V lost 2 bases, J lost 7 bases, and 6 bases lay in between. Germline loops: CDR1 MDHEN, CDR2 SYDVKM. The CDR3 DNA reads TGTGCCAGCAGTTTAGGCCCAGAGCAGTACTTC. Its protein is CASSLGPEQYF.

The V gene is TRBV12-5, the J gene TRBJ2-3, with TRBD2 matching over 8 bases. CDR3 length equals 17 residues. V lost 1 base to trimming and J lost 6 bases; unmatched junction nucleotides: 12. In germline, CDR1 is LGHNT, CDR2 FRNRAP. CDR3 region: CASGLGVASGLSDTQYF. The CDR3 region has the DNA TGTGCTAGTGGTTTGGGCGTCGCTAGCGGGCTGAGTGATACGCAGTATTTT.